One sample yielded the 24 T cell receptor beta chains listed below, sequenced in a study of T cell repertoires in cytomegalovirus infection. From the reads, TCRdb called clonotypes with MiXCR, one entry per CDR3 protein. Seen here are 180,000 or so distinct CDR3 sequences, roughly a sixth observed once, and the top ten hold less than 25%. Sequencing was done on a sample of CD8+ T cells from PBMCs. These receptors came from a human donor in good health (CMV status not recorded). Some clones in this sample may be carry-over from other donors' samples.

Only a few counts were recorded for this clonotype. This rearrangement joins TRBV5-6 to TRBJ1-2; D may be TRBD1 (6 bases). The germline V gene has CDR1 SGHDT and CDR2 YYEEEE. The V gene lost 4 bases and the J gene lost 2 bases, with 12 bases spanning the gap. The CDR3 is 14 residues long. The CDR3 protein is CASSTWTANYGYTF. The CDR3 DNA follows: TGTGCCAGCAGCACCTGGACAGCCAACTATGGCTACACCTTC.

The J gene is TRBJ2-2, the V gene TRBV6-2 or TRBV6-3, with D perhaps given as TRBD1 or TRBD2 (5 bases each). This CDR3 has 14 amino acids. The germline V gene has CDR1 MNHEY and CDR2 SVGEGT. Trimming stripped 5 bases from V and 4 bases from J, with 11 bases between. In DNA form, the CDR3 reads TGTGCCAGCAGTCCACGGGGCGGCACCGGGGAGCTGTTTTTT. Translation gives CASSPRGGTGELFF.

The rearrangement links TRBV7-3 to TRBJ2-1; no firm D call. CDR3 length: 16 amino acids. Trimming cost V 1 base and J 0 bases, with 10 bases left between them. Germline values: CDR1 SGHTA, CDR2 FQGTGA. As DNA, the CDR3 is TGTGCCAGCAGCTTAAGACTGGCTCGCTCCTACAATGAGCAGTTCTTC. Translated: CASSLRLARSYNEQFF.

CDR3 sequence: CASSQWASGGKEQFF. The CDR3 nucleotides are TGTGCCAGCAGCCAATGGGCTAGCGGGGGCAAGGAGCAGTTCTTC. The chain is built from TRBV4-2 and TRBJ2-1; 10 bases are shared with TRBD2. The CDR3 is 15 amino acids. J was trimmed by 10 bases and V by 2 bases; bases with no gene match: 8. The V gene's germline CDR1 is LGHNA and CDR2 YNFKEQ.

There are many counts of this clonotype. This chain connects TRBV12-3 or TRBV12-4 to TRBJ2-7; a possible D gene is TRBD1 (5 bases). Trimming took 5 bases from V and 2 from J, leaving 10 bases between them. The CDR3 sequence is 13 residues long. The CDR3 nucleotides read TGTGCCAGCAGTGGACATACACCCTACGAGCAGTACTTC. Protein: CASSGHTPYEQYF.

The chain combines TRBV9 with TRBJ2-7; TRBD1 agrees at 7 bases. The CDR3 consists of 16 residues. The germline gives CDR1 SGDLS, CDR2 YYNGEE. Trimming took 3 bases from V and 4 from J; bases not matched to a gene: 13. CDR3 region: CASSADREPSSYEQYF. CDR3 DNA: TGTGCCAGCAGCGCTGACAGGGAGCCCTCATCGTACGAGCAGTACTTC.

CDR3 sequence (DNA): TGCAGTGCTAGAACGCTAAGTCAAGAGACCCAGTACTTC. It is translated as CSARTLSQETQYF. The rearrangement links TRBV20-1 to TRBJ2-5, with D hard to call. Trimming took 2 bases from V and 2 from J, leaving 9 bases between them. CDR1 and CDR2 from the germline V gene are DFQATT and SNEGSKA (reference sequence). The CDR3 is 13 residues long.

The rearrangement joins TRBV7-8 to TRBJ2-3; 9 bases line up with TRBD2. Germline CDR1 and CDR2: SGHVS and FQNEAQ. The CDR3 has 17 residues. J lost 0 bases, V lost 5 bases, and 9 bases had no gene match. This chain's CDR3 is CASSLRAGGPSTDTQYF. DNA of the CDR3: TGTGCCAGCAGCCTGAGAGCGGGGGGCCCTAGCACAGATACGCAGTATTTT.

This clonotype came up many times. The chain couples TRBV7-2 to TRBJ1-1, with D perhaps matching TRBD1 (5 bases). With 3 bases removed from V and 4 bases from J, the gap between germline ends came to 30 bases. This CDR3 has 20 amino acids. The V gene's germline CDR1 is SGHTA and CDR2 FQGNSA. The CDR3: CASSLPRGLVPDIVGTEAFF. In nucleotides, the CDR3 is TGTGCCAGCAGCTTGCCGAGGGGATTAGTTCCTGATATCGTCGGCACTGAAGCTTTCTTT.

Only one count was recorded for this clonotype. The CDR3 protein is CASSRQGDEQFF. Here the CDR3 DNA reads TGCGCCAGCAGCCGCCAGGGGGATGAGCAGTTCTTC. This chain joins TRBV4-1 and TRBJ2-1; 7 positions agree with TRBD1. The CDR3 consists of 12 residues. The V gene's germline CDR1 is MGHRA and CDR2 YSYEKL. The ends lost 4 bases at V and 8 bases at J; junction bases unmatched: 2.

This clonotype was counted a single time. The chain recombines TRBV11-1 with TRBJ1-1, with D unresolved. The CDR3 has 13 amino acids. V dropped 1 base and J dropped 5 bases, with 8 bases sitting between them. Germline CDR1 and CDR2: SGHAT and FQDESV (reference sequence). The DNA of the CDR3 is TGTGCCAGCAGCTTAGATGTGGGAACTGAAGCTTTCTTT. It translates to CASSLDVGTEAFF. The entire variable domain, with the rest obtained from reference TRBV11-1 and TRBJ1-1, is as follows: EAEVAQSPRYKITEKSQAVAFWCDPISGHATLYWYRQILGQGPELLVQFQDESVVDDSQLPKDRFSAERLKGVDSTLKIQPAELGDSAMYLCASSLDVGTEAFFGQGTRLTVV.

The table lists this clonotype with a few counts. This rearrangement joins TRBV20-1 to TRBJ1-1; D is ambiguous. Germline CDR1 DFQATT, CDR2 SNEGSKA (reference sequence). Trimming removed 0 bases at V and 0 bases at J, with 14 bases between. CDR3 length: 16 residues. The CDR3, as DNA: TGCAGTGCTAGAGATATGCAAACACTCATGAACACTGAAGCTTTCTTT. Translated, it gives CSARDMQTLMNTEAFF.

This chain links TRBV7-8 with TRBJ2-3; perhaps TRBD2 as D (6 bases). The CDR3 extends over 15 amino acids. Germline CDR1 and CDR2: SGHVS and FQNEAQ. V lost 1 base to trimming and J lost 0 bases, with 8 bases between them. In nucleotides, the CDR3 is TGTGCCAGCAGCTTAGTCGGGGGTAGCACAGATACGCAGTATTTT. It specifies CASSLVGGSTDTQYF.

This chain joins TRBV6-2 or TRBV6-3 and TRBJ1-1, with unresolved D. The V end was cut by 1 base, the J end by 7 bases, with 10 bases between. The CDR3 covers 13 residues. Germline loops: CDR1 MNHEY, CDR2 SVGEGT. Written as DNA, the CDR3 is TGTGCCAGCAGTTACTGGGCGAAGAGTGAAGCTTTCTTT. It codes for CASSYWAKSEAFF.

This chain uses TRBV4-3 with TRBJ2-7; D ambiguous. Trimming left V 0 bases short and J 1 base short, with 13 bases between. CDR1 is LGHNA and CDR2 is YSLEER in the germline V gene. CDR3 length equals 16 residues. The CDR3 DNA reads as TGCGCCAGCAGCCAAGAATTTTTGAGCGAATCCTACGAGCAGTACTTC. This codes for CASSQEFLSESYEQYF.

The table lists this clonotype with a few counts. The chain uses TRBV29-1 and TRBJ1-1; D is undetermined. Trimming took off 7 bases at V and 0 bases at J, with 21 bases between the two ends. Germline V gene lookup returns CDR1 SQVTM and CDR2 ANQGSEA. This CDR3 contains 16 residues. The CDR3 DNA sequence: TGCAGCGCAATGATTCCCGGTAAGGCCGTGAACACTGAAGCTTTCTTT. It yields the protein CSAMIPGKAVNTEAFF.

This clonotype was observed a few times. The chain recombines TRBV9 with TRBJ2-4; D may be TRBD2 (7 bases). Germline lookup yields CDR1 SGDLS and CDR2 YYNGEE. This CDR3 region has 14 residues. V lost 3 bases to trimming and J lost 10 bases, with 17 bases between them. Written as DNA, the CDR3 is TGTGCCAGCAGCGGGGAGGGGGACCAGAGGATTCAGTACTTC. This encodes CASSGEGDQRIQYF.

This clonotype showed up many times. V and J are TRBV7-2 and TRBJ2-1; D gene unclear. V lost 2 bases to trimming and J lost 5 bases, with 10 bases between them. This CDR3 comprises 14 residues. Germline lookup yields CDR1 SGHTA and CDR2 FQGNSA. The CDR3 bases are TGTGCCAGCAGCTTAAGGAAATGGGACAATGAGCAGTTCTTC. This encodes CASSLRKWDNEQFF.

The chain is built from TRBV7-8 and TRBJ2-5, with no clear D. The ends were cut back, 5 bases at V and 5 bases at J, with 12 bases in the middle. CDR1 is SGHVS and CDR2 is FQNEAQ in the germline V gene. The CDR3 is 13 residues long. CDR3 in amino acids: CASSPDIPETQYF. CDR3 nucleotide sequence: TGTGCCAGCAGCCCAGACATCCCCGAGACCCAGTACTTC.

In its sample, this clonotype was seen a few times. The chain carries TRBV19 and TRBJ1-1, with D unclear. From germline, CDR1 is LNHDA and CDR2 SQIVND (reference sequence). This CDR3 region has 14 residues. Trimming cost V 3 bases and J 0 bases, with 8 bases left between them. The DNA of the CDR3 is TGTGCCAGTAGTATCGCGGGGATGAACACTGAAGCTTTCTTT. Residues: CASSIAGMNTEAFF.

CDR3 in DNA: TGTGCCAGCAGTTTCGGCAGGGATCTTCAGCCCCAGCATTTT. Its protein product is CASSFGRDLQPQHF. The chain couples TRBV28 to TRBJ1-5; maybe TRBD1 (5 bases). CDR1 MDHEN and CDR2 SYDVKM come from the germline V gene. Trimming stripped 3 bases from V and 6 bases from J, with 12 bases between. CDR3 length equals 14 residues.

This clonotype was seen a few times. The chain employs TRBV6-5 and TRBJ1-5, with D possibly being TRBD1 (5 bases). V lost 2 bases and J lost 0, with 8 bases in between. Germline V gives CDR1 MNHEY, CDR2 SVGAGI. The CDR3 is 15 residues long. The CDR3 DNA reads as TGTGCCAGCAGTTACGGGGGTAATAGCAATCAGCCCCAGCATTTT. Its protein product is CASSYGGNSNQPQHF.

The V and J genes are TRBV11-2 and TRBJ2-2; no firm D call. CDR1 is SGHAT, CDR2 FQNNGV, per germline. V was pared by 0 bases and J by 7 bases, with 9 bases between. The CDR3 spans 14 residues. The chain's CDR3 is CASSLDRPGGELFF. The CDR3 nucleotides read TGTGCCAGCAGCTTAGACAGGCCTGGCGGGGAGCTGTTTTTT.

The rearrangement uses TRBV7-9 and TRBJ2-1; D might be TRBD2 (6 bases). Trimming removed 3 bases from V and 3 bases from J, with 12 bases in between. Germline V gene sequence: CDR1 SEHNR, CDR2 FQNEAQ (reference sequence). The CDR3 totals 15 residues. The CDR3 region is CASSFGGGLYNEQFF. Here the CDR3 DNA reads TGTGCCAGCAGCTTTGGGGGAGGTCTCTACAATGAGCAGTTCTTC. The full variable domain, with the rest looked up from reference TRBV7-9 and TRBJ2-1, is DTGVSQNPRHKITKRGQNVTFRCDPISEHNRLYWYRQTLGQGPEFLTYFQNEAQLEKSRLLSDRFSAERPKGSFSTLEIQRTEQGDSAMYLCASSFGGGLYNEQFFGPGTRLTVL.